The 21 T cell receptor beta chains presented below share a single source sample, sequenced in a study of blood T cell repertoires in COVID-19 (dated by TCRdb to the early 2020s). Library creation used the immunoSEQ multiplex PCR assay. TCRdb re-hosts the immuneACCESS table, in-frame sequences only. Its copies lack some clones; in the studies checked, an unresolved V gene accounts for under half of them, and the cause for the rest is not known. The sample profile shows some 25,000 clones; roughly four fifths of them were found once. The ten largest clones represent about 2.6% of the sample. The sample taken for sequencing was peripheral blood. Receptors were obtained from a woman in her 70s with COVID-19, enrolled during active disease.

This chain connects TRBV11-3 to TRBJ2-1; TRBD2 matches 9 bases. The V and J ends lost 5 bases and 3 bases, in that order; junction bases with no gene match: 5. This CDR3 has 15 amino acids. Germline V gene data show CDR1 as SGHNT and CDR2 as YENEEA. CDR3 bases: TGTGCCAGCAGCCCCCGAGCGGGGGGCTACAATGAGCAGTTCTTC. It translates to CASSPRAGGYNEQFF. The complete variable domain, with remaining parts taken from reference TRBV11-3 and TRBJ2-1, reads EAGVVQSPRYKIIEKKQPVAFWCNPISGHNTLYWYLQNLGQGPELLIRYENEEAVDDSQLPKDRFSAERLKGVDSTLKIQPAELGDSAVYLCASSPRAGGYNEQFFGPGTRLTVL.

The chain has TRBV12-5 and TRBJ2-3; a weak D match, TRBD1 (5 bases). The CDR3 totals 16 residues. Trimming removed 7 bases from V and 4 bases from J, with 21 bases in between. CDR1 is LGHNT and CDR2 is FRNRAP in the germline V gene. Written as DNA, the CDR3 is TGTGCTAGTGTCTCGGCTGGGTATTGGGGCCCAGATACGCAGTATTTT. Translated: CASVSAGYWGPDTQYF.

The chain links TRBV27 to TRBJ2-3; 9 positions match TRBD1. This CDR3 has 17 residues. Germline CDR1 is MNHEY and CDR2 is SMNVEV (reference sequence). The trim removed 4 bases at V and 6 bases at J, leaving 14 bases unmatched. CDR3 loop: CASSSKTPDRGFDTQYF. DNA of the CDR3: TGTGCCAGCAGTTCAAAAACCCCGGACAGGGGTTTCGATACGCAGTATTTT.

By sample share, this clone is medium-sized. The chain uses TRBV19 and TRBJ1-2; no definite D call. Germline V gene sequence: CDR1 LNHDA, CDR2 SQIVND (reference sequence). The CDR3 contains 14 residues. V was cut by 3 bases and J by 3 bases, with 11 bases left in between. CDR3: CASSIYTEDYGYTF. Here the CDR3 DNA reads TGTGCCAGTAGTATCTACACGGAGGACTATGGCTACACCTTC.

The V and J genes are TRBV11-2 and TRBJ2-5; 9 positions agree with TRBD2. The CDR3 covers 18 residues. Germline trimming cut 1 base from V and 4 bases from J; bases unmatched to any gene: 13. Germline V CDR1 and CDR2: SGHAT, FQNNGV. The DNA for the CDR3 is TGTGCCAGCAGCTTAGCCGCTGGGTTGGCGGGAGGGCGAGAGACCCAGTACTTC. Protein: CASSLAAGLAGGRETQYF.

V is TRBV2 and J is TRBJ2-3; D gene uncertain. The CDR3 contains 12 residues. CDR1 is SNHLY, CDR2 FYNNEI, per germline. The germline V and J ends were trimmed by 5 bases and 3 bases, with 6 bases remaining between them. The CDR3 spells CASSSGTDTQYF. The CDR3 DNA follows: TGTGCCAGCAGTTCCGGGACAGATACGCAGTATTTT.

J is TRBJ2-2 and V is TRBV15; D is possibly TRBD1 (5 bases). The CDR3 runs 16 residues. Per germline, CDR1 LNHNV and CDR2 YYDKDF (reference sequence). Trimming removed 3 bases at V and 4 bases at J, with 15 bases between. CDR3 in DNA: TGTGCCACCAGCAGGGGGCTTGGAGTGGGCACCGGGGAGCTGTTTTTT. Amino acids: CATSRGLGVGTGELFF.

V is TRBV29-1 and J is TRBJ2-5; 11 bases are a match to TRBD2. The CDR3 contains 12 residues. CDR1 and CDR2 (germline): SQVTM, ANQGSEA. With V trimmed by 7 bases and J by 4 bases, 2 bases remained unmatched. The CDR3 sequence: CSAGLAAETQYF. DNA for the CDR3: TGCAGCGCGGGACTAGCGGCAGAGACCCAGTACTTC.

CDR3: CASKYAGQFTSPLHF. CDR3 in DNA: TGTGCCAGCAAATACGCAGGACAGTTTACTTCACCCCTCCACTTT. The chain uses TRBV2 and TRBJ1-6; D perhaps matches TRBD1 (6 bases). The CDR3 sequence is 15 residues long. In germline, CDR1 is SNHLY, CDR2 FYNNEI. With 7 bases removed from V and 9 bases from J, the gap between germline ends came to 19 bases. The full variable domain, with the rest looked up from reference TRBV2 and TRBJ1-6, is EPEVTQTPSHQVTQMGQEVILRCVPISNHLYFYWYRQILGQKVEFLVSFYNNEISEKSEIFDDQFSVERPDGSNFTLKIRSTKLEDSAMYFCASKYAGQFTSPLHFGNGTRLTVT.

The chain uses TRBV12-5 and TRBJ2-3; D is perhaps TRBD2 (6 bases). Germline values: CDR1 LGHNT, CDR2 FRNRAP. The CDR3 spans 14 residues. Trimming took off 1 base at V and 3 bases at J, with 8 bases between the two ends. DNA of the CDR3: TGTGCTAGTGGTTTGGAGCGGGTTACAGATACGCAGTATTTT. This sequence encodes CASGLERVTDTQYF.

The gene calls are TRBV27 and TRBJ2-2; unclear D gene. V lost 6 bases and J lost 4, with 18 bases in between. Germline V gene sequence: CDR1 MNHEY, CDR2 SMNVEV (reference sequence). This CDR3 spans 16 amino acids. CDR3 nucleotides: TGTGCCAGCAGGGAAAACGGCCCTGGCGGCACCGGGGAGCTGTTTTTT. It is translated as CASRENGPGGTGELFF.

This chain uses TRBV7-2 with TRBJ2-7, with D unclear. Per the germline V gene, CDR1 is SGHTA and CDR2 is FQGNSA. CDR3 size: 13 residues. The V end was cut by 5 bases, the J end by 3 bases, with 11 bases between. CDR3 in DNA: TGTGCCAGCAGCCTTAACACCTTCTACGAGCAGTACGTC. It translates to CASSLNTFYEQYV.

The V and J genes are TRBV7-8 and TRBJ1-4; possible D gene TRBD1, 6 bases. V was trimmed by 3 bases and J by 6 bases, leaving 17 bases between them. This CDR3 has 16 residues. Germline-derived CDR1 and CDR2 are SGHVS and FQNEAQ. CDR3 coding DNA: TGTGCCAGCAGCTTTAACCGAAGGGGGACCCATGAAAAACTGTTTTTT. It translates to CASSFNRRGTHEKLFF. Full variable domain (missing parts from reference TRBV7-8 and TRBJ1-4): GAGVSQSPRYKVAKRGQDVALRCDPISGHVSLFWYQQALGQGPEFLTYFQNEAQLDKSGLPSDRFFAERPEGSVSTLKIQRTQQEDSAVYLCASSFNRRGTHEKLFFGSGTQLSVL.

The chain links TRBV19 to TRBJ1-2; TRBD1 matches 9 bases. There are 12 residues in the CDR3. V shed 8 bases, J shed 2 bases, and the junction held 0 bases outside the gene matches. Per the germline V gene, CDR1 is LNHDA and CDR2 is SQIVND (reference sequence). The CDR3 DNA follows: TGTGCCAGTGGGACAGGGAACTATGGCTACACCTTC. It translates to CASGTGNYGYTF.

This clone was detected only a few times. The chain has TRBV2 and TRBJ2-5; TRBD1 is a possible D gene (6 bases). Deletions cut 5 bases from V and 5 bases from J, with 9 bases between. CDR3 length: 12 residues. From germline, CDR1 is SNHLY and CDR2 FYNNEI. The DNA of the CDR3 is TGTGCCAGCAGTTCAGGGGAGGAGACCCAGTACTTC. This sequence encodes CASSSGEETQYF.

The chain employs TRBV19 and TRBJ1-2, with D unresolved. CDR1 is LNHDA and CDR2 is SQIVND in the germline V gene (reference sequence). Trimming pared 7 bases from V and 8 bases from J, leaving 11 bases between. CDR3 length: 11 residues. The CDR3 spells CASTAGGGYTF. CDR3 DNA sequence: TGTGCCAGTACCGCGGGAGGGGGCTACACCTTC.

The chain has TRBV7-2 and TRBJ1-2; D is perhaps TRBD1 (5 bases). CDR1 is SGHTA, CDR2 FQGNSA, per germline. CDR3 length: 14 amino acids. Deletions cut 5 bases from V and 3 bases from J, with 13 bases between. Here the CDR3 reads CASSAGLGDYGYTF. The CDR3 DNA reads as TGTGCCAGCAGCGCAGGGTTAGGCGACTATGGCTACACCTTC.

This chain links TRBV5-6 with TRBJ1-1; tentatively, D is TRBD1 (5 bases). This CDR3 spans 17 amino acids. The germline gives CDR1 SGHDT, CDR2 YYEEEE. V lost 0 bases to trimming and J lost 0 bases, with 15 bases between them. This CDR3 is CASSLAKQAYMNTEAFF. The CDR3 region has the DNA TGTGCCAGCAGCTTGGCCAAACAGGCTTACATGAACACTGAAGCTTTCTTT.

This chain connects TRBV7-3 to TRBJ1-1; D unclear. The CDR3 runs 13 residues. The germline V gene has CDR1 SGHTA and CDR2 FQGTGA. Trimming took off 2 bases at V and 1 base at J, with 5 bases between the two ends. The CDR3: CASSLSENTEAFF. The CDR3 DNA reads TGTGCCAGCAGCTTATCAGAGAACACTGAAGCTTTCTTT.

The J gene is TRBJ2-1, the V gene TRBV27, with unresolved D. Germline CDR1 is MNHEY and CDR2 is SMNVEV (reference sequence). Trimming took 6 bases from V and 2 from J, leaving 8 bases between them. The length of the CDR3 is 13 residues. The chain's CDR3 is CASSPSPYNEQFF. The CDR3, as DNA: TGTGCCAGCAGCCCCTCCCCCTACAATGAGCAGTTCTTC.

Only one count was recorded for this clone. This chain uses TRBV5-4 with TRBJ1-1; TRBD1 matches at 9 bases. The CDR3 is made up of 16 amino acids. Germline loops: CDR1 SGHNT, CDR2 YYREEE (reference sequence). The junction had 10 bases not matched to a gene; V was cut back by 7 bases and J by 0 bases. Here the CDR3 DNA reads TGTGCCAGCCACGGACAGGGGTCTTTGGTGAACACTGAAGCTTTCTTT. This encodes CASHGQGSLVNTEAFF.